This entry features one T cell receptor (beta chain) sequence. Trimming took 3 bases from V and 5 from J; bases not matched to a gene: 2. The CDR3 is 13 amino acids. Per the germline V gene, CDR1 is KGHSH and CDR2 is LQKENI. The record originates from a study of low-dose radiotherapy and immunotherapy resistance in tumors. Overall study context: Every two weeks patients got nivolumab 240 mg flat dose, plus ipilimumab 1 mg/kg every six weeks, intravenously.

Donors were dosed with nivolumab and ipilimumab; they also received aspirin, low-dose cyclophosphamide and low-dose radiotherapy. TRAV- and TRBV-specific primers, spanning alpha and beta chains, primed first-strand cDNA. TCRs underwent roughly 19 PCR cycles of amplification with a constant-region primer and V-primer adapter. TCRdb re-called the reads through MiXCR, storing one row per CDR3 protein. The data hold roughly 19,000 distinct CDR3 sequences, with under 80% observed a single time. The TCR was taken from a human donor with advanced metastatic prostate, ovarian, gallbladder or colorectal cancer (not recorded which). This table probably holds off-target reads from a library built for another chain. V gene TRBV18 combines with J gene TRBJ2-7; 9 bases are a match to TRBD1. As DNA, the CDR3 is TGTGCCAGCTCACCCCGACAGGGGGACGAGCAGTACTTC. It translates to CASSPRQGDEQYF. Together with reference TRBV18 and TRBJ2-7, the CDR3 gives the full variable domain: NAGVMQNPRHLVRRRGQEARLRCSPMKGHSHVYWYRQLPEEGLKFMVYLQKENIIDESGMPKERFSAEFPKEGPSILRIQQVVRGDSAAYFCASSPRQGDEQYFGPGTRLTVT.